Listed below are T cell receptor beta chains from one sample, sequenced in a study of identifying expanded T cells in peripheral blood. Sequencing used immunoSEQ multiplex PCR; TCRdb keeps in-frame clones, though not all of them. The data contain roughly 86,000 clones, 85% of them singletons. Sample: blood. The receptors were gathered from a person between 18 and 75 years old in good health. Both conserved end residues are part of each CDR3. Fields, in order: clone size, J gene, D gene, V gene, CDR3 length, CDR3 DNA, CDR3 protein. A D gene is named only where the DNA matches it firmly. Rows may omit the clone size; those that give it use once, few, many or a size class.

size: -
J: TRBJ1-6
D: -
V: TRBV6-5
length: 12
DNA: TGTGCCAGCAGGTCCTATAATTCACCCCTCCACTTT
CDR3: CASRSYNSPLHF

size: -
J: TRBJ1-5
D: -
V: TRBV23-1
length: 15
DNA: TGCGCCAGCAGTCAATCCGTACAGGGTGGTCAGCCCCAGCATTTT
CDR3: CASSQSVQGGQPQHF

size: -
J: TRBJ1-2
D: -
V: TRBV5-1
length: 13
DNA: TGCGCCAGCAGCTTGGACGCGGGTTACGGCTACACCTTC
CDR3: CASSLDAGYGYTF

size: -
J: TRBJ2-7
D: -
V: TRBV7-2
length: 14
DNA: TGTGCCAGCAGCTTTTCGGGGGAATCCTACGAGCAGTACTTC
CDR3: CASSFSGESYEQYF

size: -
J: TRBJ2-5
D: -
V: TRBV30
length: 13
DNA: TGTGCCTGGAGTACCAGGGAAAGGGGGACCCAGTACTTC
CDR3: CAWSTRERGTQYF

size: -
J: TRBJ2-1
D: TRBD1
V: TRBV5-6
length: 16
DNA: TGTGCCAGCAGATTGACAGGGGGTAGCTCCTACAATGAGCAGTTCTTC
CDR3: CASRLTGGSSYNEQFF

size: -
J: TRBJ2-1
D: TRBD1
V: TRBV5-1
length: 18
DNA: TGCGCCAGCAGCTTGGGAGCAAGATGGACAGGTATAGGCAATGAGCAGTTCTTC
CDR3: CASSLGARWTGIGNEQFF

size: few
J: TRBJ2-3
D: -
V: TRBV11-3
length: 14
DNA: TGTGCCAGCAGCTTACAGCCTAGCACAGATACGCAGTATTTT
CDR3: CASSLQPSTDTQYF

size: once
J: TRBJ2-3
D: -
V: TRBV2
length: 14
DNA: TGTGCCAGCAGTGATGGCAGGGTTACAGATACGCAGTATTTT
CDR3: CASSDGRVTDTQYF

size: -
J: TRBJ2-2
D: TRBD2
V: TRBV11-2
length: 16
DNA: TGTGCCAGCAGCCCGCGGACTAGCGGGGGGGCGGGAGGGCTGTTTTTT
CDR3: CASSPRTSGGAGGLFF

size: -
J: TRBJ1-1
D: -
V: TRBV5-6
length: 13
DNA: TGTGCCAGCAGCTTTTGGGCAGGGCCTGAAGCTTTCTTT
CDR3: CASSFWAGPEAFF

size: -
J: TRBJ2-7
D: TRBD1
V: TRBV7-7
length: 13
DNA: TGTGCCAGCAGCTCCGGGACAGCTAACGAGCAGTACTTC
CDR3: CASSSGTANEQYF

size: -
J: TRBJ1-2
D: TRBD1
V: TRBV6-1
length: 13
DNA: TGTGCCAGCAGTGACCGGGACAGGGACGGCTACACCTTC
CDR3: CASSDRDRDGYTF

size: -
J: TRBJ2-7
D: -
V: TRBV21-1
length: 16
DNA: TGTGCCAGCAGCAAAGGAGAAACCGAGGGTTCCTACGAGCAGTACTTC
CDR3: CASSKGETEGSYEQYF

size: -
J: TRBJ2-3
D: TRBD1
V: TRBV18
length: 16
DNA: TGTGCCAGCTCACCACCGGGACAGGGAGGGACAGATACGCAGTATTTT
CDR3: CASSPPGQGGTDTQYF

size: -
J: TRBJ2-3
D: -
V: TRBV6-1
length: 14
DNA: TGTGCCAGCCCCGGGACGTACTCCACAGATACGCAGTATTTT
CDR3: CASPGTYSTDTQYF

size: -
J: TRBJ2-3
D: -
V: TRBV7-9
length: 14
DNA: TGTGCCAGCAGCTCAGGCTTTTCCACAGATACGCAGTATTTT
CDR3: CASSSGFSTDTQYF

size: -
J: TRBJ1-2
D: -
V: TRBV6-1
length: 13
DNA: TGTGCCAGCACGTTCAGCACCTCCTATGGCTACACCTTC
CDR3: CASTFSTSYGYTF

size: -
J: TRBJ2-7
D: -
V: TRBV10-3
length: 13
DNA: TGTGCCATCAGTGAGGAATTGACCTACGAGCAGTACTTC
CDR3: CAISEELTYEQYF

size: -
J: TRBJ1-2
D: -
V: TRBV6-5
length: 13
DNA: TGTGCCAGCAGCCCGGGGGCGGACTATGGCTACACCTTC
CDR3: CASSPGADYGYTF

size: -
J: TRBJ2-7
D: -
V: TRBV2
length: 13
DNA: TGTGCCAGCAGATCAGGCAGTACCTACGAGCAGTACTTC
CDR3: CASRSGSTYEQYF

size: -
J: TRBJ1-5
D: -
V: TRBV27
length: 13
DNA: TGTGCCAGCAGTTTATTTGGGAGTCAGCCCCAGCATTTT
CDR3: CASSLFGSQPQHF

size: -
J: TRBJ1-2
D: -
V: TRBV27
length: 15
DNA: TGTGCCAGCGGACAGCTAAGGGGGACTAACTATGGCTACACCTTC
CDR3: CASGQLRGTNYGYTF

size: -
J: TRBJ2-7
D: -
V: TRBV7-7
length: 13
DNA: TGTGCCAGCAGCTTAGCCCCCGGTAACGAGCAGTACTTC
CDR3: CASSLAPGNEQYF

size: -
J: TRBJ2-2
D: TRBD2
V: TRBV19
length: 16
DNA: TGTGCCAGTAGTATAGGCCTAGCGGGGCTCACCGGGGAGCTGTTTTTT
CDR3: CASSIGLAGLTGELFF

size: -
J: TRBJ1-1
D: TRBD1
V: TRBV7-2
length: 14
DNA: TGTGCCAGCAGCTTAAGACAGGGTAACACTGAAGCTTTCTTT
CDR3: CASSLRQGNTEAFF

size: -
J: TRBJ2-7
D: TRBD1
V: TRBV10-3
length: 13
DNA: TGTGCCGCGACACCGGGACAGGGACCCGAGCAGTACTTC
CDR3: CAATPGQGPEQYF

size: -
J: TRBJ1-2
D: TRBD1
V: TRBV11-2
length: 16
DNA: TGTGCCAGCAGCCCCTGGGACAGTCCCCTTAACTATGGCTACACCTTC
CDR3: CASSPWDSPLNYGYTF

size: -
J: TRBJ2-1
D: -
V: TRBV6-5
length: 13
DNA: TGTGCCAGCAGTTACGCAGGGATGAATGAGCAGTTCTTC
CDR3: CASSYAGMNEQFF

size: -
J: TRBJ1-4
D: -
V: TRBV7-9
length: 18
DNA: TGTGCCAGCAGCCCACCCATGGGGAGGGAGAAGAGTAATGAAAAACTGTTTTTT
CDR3: CASSPPMGREKSNEKLFF

size: -
J: TRBJ2-1
D: TRBD2
V: TRBV28
length: 15
DNA: TGTGCCAGCAGTTTATCGGCTAGCGGGGGGTTAGAGCAGTTCTTC
CDR3: CASSLSASGGLEQFF

size: -
J: TRBJ2-3
D: -
V: TRBV5-8
length: 16
DNA: TGTGCCAGCAGCTTGGTAGTCGTGGCCTCCACAGATACGCAGTATTTT
CDR3: CASSLVVVASTDTQYF

size: -
J: TRBJ1-1
D: -
V: TRBV19
length: 14
DNA: TGTGCCAGTATTGGAGGGATAGTGGACACTGAAGCTTTCTTT
CDR3: CASIGGIVDTEAFF

size: -
J: TRBJ1-1
D: -
V: TRBV6-1
length: 12
DNA: TGTGCCGGGGGAGGGTCTGGAACTGAAGCTTTCTTT
CDR3: CAGGGSGTEAFF

size: once
J: TRBJ2-1
D: TRBD1
V: TRBV5-4
length: 13
DNA: TGTGCCAGCAGCTCTCCCCAGGGGGATGAGCAGTTCTTC
CDR3: CASSSPQGDEQFF

size: -
J: TRBJ2-3
D: -
V: TRBV7-2
length: 12
DNA: TGTGCCAGCAGCCCACACACAGATACGCAGTATTTT
CDR3: CASSPHTDTQYF

size: -
J: TRBJ1-2
D: -
V: TRBV9
length: 15
DNA: TGTGCCAGCAGCCTCGATGGGGGTAGGGACTATGGCTACACCTTC
CDR3: CASSLDGGRDYGYTF

size: -
J: TRBJ1-4
D: -
V: TRBV9
length: 15
DNA: TGTGCCAGCAGCGTAAGAGAGTCGTTTAATGAAAAACTGTTTTTT
CDR3: CASSVRESFNEKLFF

size: -
J: TRBJ1-2
D: -
V: TRBV4-1
length: 15
DNA: TGCGCCAGCAGCCCTACACAAGACGGTAACTATGGCTACACCTTC
CDR3: CASSPTQDGNYGYTF

size: -
J: TRBJ2-3
D: TRBD2
V: TRBV7-8
length: 17
DNA: TGTGCCAGCAGCTTAGCCGGGACTAGGTTGGTCGCAGATACGCAGTATTTT
CDR3: CASSLAGTRLVADTQYF

size: -
J: TRBJ2-3
D: TRBD2
V: TRBV4-3
length: 17
DNA: TGCGCCAGCAGCCAAGATATCGGGGGGTCGAAAGGAGATACGCAGTATTTT
CDR3: CASSQDIGGSKGDTQYF

size: once
J: TRBJ1-1
D: TRBD1
V: TRBV7-9
length: 16
DNA: TGTGCCAGCAGCCTCGGACAGGGGGCGGTGAACACTGAAGCTTTCTTT
CDR3: CASSLGQGAVNTEAFF

size: -
J: TRBJ1-2
D: -
V: TRBV2
length: 16
DNA: TGTGCCAGCTACGGAGACAGGCCCCCTTGGGACTATGGCTACACCTTC
CDR3: CASYGDRPPWDYGYTF